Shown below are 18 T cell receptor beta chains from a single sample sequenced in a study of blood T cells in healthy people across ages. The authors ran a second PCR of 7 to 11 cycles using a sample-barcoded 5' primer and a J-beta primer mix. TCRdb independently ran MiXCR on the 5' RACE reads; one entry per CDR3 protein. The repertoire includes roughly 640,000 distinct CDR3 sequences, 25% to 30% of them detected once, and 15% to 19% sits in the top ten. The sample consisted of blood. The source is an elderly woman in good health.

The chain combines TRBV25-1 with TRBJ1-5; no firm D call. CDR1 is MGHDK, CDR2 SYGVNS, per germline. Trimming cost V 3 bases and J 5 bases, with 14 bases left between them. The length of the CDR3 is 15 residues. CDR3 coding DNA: TGTGCCAGCAGTGAGTCCAAAAATTCGTATCAGCCCCAGCATTTT. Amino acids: CASSESKNSYQPQHF.

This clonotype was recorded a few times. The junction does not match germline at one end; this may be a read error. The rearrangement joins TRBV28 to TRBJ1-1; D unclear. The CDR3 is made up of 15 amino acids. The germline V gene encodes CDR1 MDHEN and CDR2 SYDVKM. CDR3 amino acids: CASSFEALMNTEAFF. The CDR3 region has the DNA TGTGCTAGCAGTTTCGAGGCACTCATGAACACTGAAGCTTTCTTT.

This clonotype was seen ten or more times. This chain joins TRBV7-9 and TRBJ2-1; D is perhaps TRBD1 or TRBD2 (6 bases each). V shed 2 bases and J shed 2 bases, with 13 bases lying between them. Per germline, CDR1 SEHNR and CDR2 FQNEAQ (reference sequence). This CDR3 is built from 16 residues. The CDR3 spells CASSLSGGPTYNEQFF. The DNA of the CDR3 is TGTGCCAGCAGCTTAAGTGGGGGGCCAACCTACAATGAGCAGTTCTTC. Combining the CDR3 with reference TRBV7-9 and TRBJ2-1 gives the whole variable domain DTGVSQNPRHKITKRGQNVTFRCDPISEHNRLYWYRQTLGQGPEFLTYFQNEAQLEKSRLLSDRFSAERPKGSFSTLEIQRTEQGDSAMYLCASSLSGGPTYNEQFFGPGTRLTVL.

The CDR3 protein is CASRDRVPSYEQYF. Written as DNA, the CDR3 is TGTGCCAGCAGAGACAGGGTCCCCTCCTACGAGCAGTACTTC. The chain uses TRBV6-1 and TRBJ2-7; TRBD1 aligns across 7 bases. Germline CDR1 reads MNHNS; CDR2 reads SASEGT. This CDR3 is 14 amino acids long. V shed 6 bases, J shed 0 bases, and the junction held 5 bases outside the gene matches.

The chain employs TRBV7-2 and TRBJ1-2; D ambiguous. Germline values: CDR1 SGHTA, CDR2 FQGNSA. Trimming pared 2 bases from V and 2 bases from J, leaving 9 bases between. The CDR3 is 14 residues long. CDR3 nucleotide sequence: TGTGCCAGCAGCTTAAGCTTCGAGAACTATGGCTACACCTTC. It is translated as CASSLSFENYGYTF.

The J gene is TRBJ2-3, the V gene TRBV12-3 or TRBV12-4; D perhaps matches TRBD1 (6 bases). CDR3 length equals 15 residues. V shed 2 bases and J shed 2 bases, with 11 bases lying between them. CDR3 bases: TGTGCCAGCAGTTTAATACAGGGAAACACAGATACGCAGTATTTT. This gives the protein CASSLIQGNTDTQYF.

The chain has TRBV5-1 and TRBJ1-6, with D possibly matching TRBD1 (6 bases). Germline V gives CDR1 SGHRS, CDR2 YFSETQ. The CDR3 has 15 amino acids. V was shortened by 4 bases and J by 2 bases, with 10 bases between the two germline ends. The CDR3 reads CASSRWTAYNSPLHF. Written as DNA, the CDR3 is TGCGCCAGCAGCCGTTGGACAGCCTATAATTCACCCCTCCACTTT.

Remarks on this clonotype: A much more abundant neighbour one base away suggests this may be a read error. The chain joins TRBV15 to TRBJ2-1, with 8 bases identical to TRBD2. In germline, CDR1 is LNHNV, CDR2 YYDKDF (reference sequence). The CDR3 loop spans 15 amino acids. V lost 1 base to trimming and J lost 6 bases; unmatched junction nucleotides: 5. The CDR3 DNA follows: TGTGCCACCAGCAGAGGAGCGGGGGTCCCCAATGAGCAGTTCTTC. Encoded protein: CATSRGAGVPNEQFF.

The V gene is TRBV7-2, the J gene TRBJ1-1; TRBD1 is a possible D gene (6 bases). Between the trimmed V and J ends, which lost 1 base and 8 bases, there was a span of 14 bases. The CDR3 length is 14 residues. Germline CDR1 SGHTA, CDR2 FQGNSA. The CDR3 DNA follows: TGTGCCAGCAGCTTAGGGTACGACAGGATGGAAGCTTTCTTT. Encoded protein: CASSLGYDRMEAFF.

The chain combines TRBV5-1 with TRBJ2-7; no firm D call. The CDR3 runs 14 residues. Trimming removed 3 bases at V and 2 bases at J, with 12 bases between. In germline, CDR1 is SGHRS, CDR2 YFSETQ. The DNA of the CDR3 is TGCGCCAGCAGCTACAACACTGTTACCTACGAGCAGTACTTC. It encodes CASSYNTVTYEQYF.

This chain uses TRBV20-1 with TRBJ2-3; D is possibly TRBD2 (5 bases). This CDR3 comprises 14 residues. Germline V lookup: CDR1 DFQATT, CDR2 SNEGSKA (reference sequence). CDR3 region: CSAGVLASTDTQYF. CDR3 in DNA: TGCAGCGCCGGGGTACTGGCTAGCACAGATACGCAGTATTTT.

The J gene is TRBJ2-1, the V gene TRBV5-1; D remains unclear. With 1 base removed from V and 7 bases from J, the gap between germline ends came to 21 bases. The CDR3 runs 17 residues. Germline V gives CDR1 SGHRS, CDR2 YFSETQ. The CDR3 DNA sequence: TGCGCCAGCAGCTTGTCTAGGGCCAGGACGCTGGGGAATGAGCAGTTCTTC. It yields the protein CASSLSRARTLGNEQFF.

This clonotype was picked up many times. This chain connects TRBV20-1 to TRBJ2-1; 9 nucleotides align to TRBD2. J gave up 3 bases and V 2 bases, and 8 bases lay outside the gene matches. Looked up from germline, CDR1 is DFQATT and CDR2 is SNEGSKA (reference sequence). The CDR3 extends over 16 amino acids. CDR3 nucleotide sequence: TGCAGTGCTAGAATGGCCCGCGGGGGGGGCTACAATGAGCAGTTCTTC. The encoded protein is CSARMARGGGYNEQFF.

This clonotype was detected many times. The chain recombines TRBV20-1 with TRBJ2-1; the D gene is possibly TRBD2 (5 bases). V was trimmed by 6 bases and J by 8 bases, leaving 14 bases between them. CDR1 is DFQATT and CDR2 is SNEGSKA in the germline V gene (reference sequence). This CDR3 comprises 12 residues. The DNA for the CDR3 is TGCAGTGCCATTCCGGGGAGAGATGAGCAGTTCTTC. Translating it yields CSAIPGRDEQFF.

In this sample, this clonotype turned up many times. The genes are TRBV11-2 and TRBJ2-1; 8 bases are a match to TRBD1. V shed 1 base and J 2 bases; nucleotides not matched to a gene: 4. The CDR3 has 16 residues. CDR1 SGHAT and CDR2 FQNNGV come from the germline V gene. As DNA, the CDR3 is TGTGCCAGCAGCTTAGCCGGCAGGGGGCCCTACAATGAGCAGTTCTTC. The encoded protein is CASSLAGRGPYNEQFF.

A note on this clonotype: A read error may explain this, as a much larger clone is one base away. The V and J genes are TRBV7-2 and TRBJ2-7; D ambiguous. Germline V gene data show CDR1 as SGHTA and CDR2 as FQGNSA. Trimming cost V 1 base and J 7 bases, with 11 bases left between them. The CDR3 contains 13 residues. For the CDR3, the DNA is TGTGCCAGCAGCTTAGGACGGTTCAATGAGCAGTACTTC. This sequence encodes CASSLGRFNEQYF.

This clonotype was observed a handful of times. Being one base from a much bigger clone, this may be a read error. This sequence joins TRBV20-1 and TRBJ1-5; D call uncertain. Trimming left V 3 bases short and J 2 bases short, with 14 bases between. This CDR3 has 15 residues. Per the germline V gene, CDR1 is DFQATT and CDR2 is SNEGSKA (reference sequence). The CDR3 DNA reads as TGCAGTGCTAGCTGGTCCAGCGGACGCAATCAGCCCCAGCATTTT. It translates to CSASWSSGRNQPQHF.

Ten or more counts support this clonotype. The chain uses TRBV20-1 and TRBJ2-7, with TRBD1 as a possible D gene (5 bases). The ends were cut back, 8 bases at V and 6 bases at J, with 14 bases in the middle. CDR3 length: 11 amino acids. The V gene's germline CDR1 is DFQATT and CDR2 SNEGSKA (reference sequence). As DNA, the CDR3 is TGCAGTTCCCAGGGTCTTCGCGAGCAGTACTTC. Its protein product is CSSQGLREQYF.